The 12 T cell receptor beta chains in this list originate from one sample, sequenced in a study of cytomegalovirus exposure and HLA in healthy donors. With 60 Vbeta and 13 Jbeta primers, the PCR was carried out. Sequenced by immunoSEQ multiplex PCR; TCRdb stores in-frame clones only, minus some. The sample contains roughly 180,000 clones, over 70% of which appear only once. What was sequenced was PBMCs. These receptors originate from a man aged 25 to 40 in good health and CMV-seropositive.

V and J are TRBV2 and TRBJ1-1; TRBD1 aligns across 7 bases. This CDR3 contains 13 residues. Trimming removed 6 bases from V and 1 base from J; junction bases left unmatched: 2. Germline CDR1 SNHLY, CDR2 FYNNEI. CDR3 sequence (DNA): TGTGCCAGCAGAGACAGGGAGAACACTGAAGCTTTCTTT. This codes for CASRDRENTEAFF.

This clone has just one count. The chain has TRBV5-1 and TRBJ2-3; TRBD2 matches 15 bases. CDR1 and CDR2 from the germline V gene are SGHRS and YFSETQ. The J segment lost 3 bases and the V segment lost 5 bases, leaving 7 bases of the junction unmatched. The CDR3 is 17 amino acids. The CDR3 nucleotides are TGCGCCAGCAGGGGGACTAGCGGGGGGATTGGGACAGATACGCAGTATTTT. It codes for CASRGTSGGIGTDTQYF.

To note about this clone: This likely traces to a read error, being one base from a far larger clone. CDR3 nucleotide sequence: TGTGCCAGCCGGGACAGGGGGACTAGCGGGAGGGGTGATGAGCAGTACTTC. Translation: CASRDRGTSGRGDEQYF. The chain has TRBV2 and TRBJ2-7; 16 bases are shared with TRBD2. The CDR3 is 17 residues long. CDR1 and CDR2 (germline): SNHLY, FYNNEI. Trimming cost V 8 bases and J 7 bases; bases outside gene matches: 14.

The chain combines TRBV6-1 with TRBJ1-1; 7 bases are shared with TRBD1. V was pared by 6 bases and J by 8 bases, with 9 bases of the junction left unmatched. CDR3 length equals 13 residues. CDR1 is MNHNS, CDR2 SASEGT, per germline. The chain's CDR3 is CASRPTDRAEAFF. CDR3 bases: TGTGCCAGCAGACCCACCGACAGGGCCGAAGCTTTCTTT.

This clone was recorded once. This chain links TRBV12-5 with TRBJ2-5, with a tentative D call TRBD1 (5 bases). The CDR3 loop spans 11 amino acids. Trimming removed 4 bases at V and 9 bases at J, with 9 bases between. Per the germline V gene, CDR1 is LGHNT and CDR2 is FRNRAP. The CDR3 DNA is TGTGCTAGTGGTTCTGTAGGGGCCCAGTACTTC. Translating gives CASGSVGAQYF.

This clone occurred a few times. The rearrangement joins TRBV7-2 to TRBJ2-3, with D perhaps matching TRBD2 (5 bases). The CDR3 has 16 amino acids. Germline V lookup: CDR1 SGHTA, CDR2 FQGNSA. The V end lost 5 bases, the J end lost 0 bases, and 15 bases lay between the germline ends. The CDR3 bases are TGTGCCAGCAGCCCCCGCGGGTACTTAAGCACAGATACGCAGTATTTT. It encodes CASSPRGYLSTDTQYF.

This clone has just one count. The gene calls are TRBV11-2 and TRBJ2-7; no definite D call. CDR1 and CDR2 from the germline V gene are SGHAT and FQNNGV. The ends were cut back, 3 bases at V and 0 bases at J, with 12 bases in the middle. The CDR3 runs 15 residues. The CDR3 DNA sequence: TGTGCCAGCAGCTTTGGCACCTTATTCTCCTACGAGCAGTACTTC. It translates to CASSFGTLFSYEQYF.

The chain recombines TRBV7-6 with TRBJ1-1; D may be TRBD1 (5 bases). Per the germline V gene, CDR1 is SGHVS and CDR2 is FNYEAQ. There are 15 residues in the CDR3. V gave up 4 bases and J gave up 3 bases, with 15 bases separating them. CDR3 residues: CASSSGQGADTEAFF. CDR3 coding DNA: TGTGCCAGCAGCTCCGGACAAGGGGCCGACACTGAAGCTTTCTTT.

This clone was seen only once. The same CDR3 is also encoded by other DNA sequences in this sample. CDR3 nucleotide sequence: TGCAGTGCTAGCTTAGAGACCCAGTACTTC. This gives the protein CSASLETQYF. V usage is TRBV20-1 and J usage is TRBJ2-5; D unresolved. The germline V and J ends were trimmed by 3 bases and 4 bases, with 3 bases remaining between them. The CDR3 consists of 10 residues. Germline V CDR1 and CDR2: DFQATT, SNEGSKA (reference sequence).

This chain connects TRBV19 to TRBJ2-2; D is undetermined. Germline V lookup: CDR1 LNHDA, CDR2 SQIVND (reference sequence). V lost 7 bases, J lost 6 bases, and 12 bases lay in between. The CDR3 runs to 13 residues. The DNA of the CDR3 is TGTGCCAGTACCTCCTCCGAGGCCGGGGAGCTGTTTTTT. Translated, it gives CASTSSEAGELFF.

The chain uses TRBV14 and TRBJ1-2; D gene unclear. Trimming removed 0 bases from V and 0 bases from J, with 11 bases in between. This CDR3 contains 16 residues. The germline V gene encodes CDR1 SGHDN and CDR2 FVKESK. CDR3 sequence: CASSQDRRGANYGYTF. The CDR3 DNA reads TGTGCCAGCAGCCAAGATAGACGGGGAGCTAACTATGGCTACACCTTC. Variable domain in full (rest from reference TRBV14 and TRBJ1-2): EAGVTQFPSHSVIEKGQTVTLRCDPISGHDNLYWYRRVMGKEIKFLLHFVKESKQDESGMPNNRFLAERTGGTYSTLKVQPAELEDSGVYFCASSQDRRGANYGYTFGSGTRLTVV.

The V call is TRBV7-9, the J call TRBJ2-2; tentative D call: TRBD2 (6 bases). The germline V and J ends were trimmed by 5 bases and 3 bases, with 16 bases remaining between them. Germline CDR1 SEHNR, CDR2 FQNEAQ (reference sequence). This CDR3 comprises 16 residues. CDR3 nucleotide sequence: TGTGCCAGCAGCACTAGCTTGGACTCGTACACCGGGGAGCTGTTTTTT. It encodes CASSTSLDSYTGELFF.